The next 2 T cell receptor beta chains were all read from a single sample in a study of blood T cell repertoires in COVID-19. This table comes from immunoSEQ multiplex PCR, and its TCRdb copy is limited to in-frame clones, with some not included. The data show about 240,000 clones, approximately 78% seen once. The specimen was peripheral blood. These receptors came from a woman aged 55 to 70 with active or convalescent COVID-19.

The chain couples TRBV7-2 to TRBJ2-1; D perhaps matches TRBD2 (6 bases). Trimming removed 3 bases at V and 7 bases at J, with 16 bases between. CDR1 is SGHTA, CDR2 FQGNSA, per germline. CDR3 length equals 15 residues. The chain's CDR3 is CASSFGTGVRNEQFF. CDR3 bases: TGTGCCAGCAGCTTCGGGACGGGGGTACGGAATGAGCAGTTCTTC.

The V and J genes are TRBV30 and TRBJ1-4, with D possibly TRBD1 on 6 matching bases. Trimming removed 2 bases at V and 7 bases at J, with 17 bases between. CDR3 length: 15 amino acids. Germline V gives CDR1 GTSNPN, CDR2 SVGIG (reference sequence). The CDR3 protein is CAWSSHREETEKLFF. CDR3 sequence (DNA): TGTGCCTGGAGTTCTCACAGGGAAGAGACTGAAAAACTGTTTTTT.